This paragraph reports one TCR beta chain. Antigen specificity is unknown. The data belong to a study of T cell repertoires in cytomegalovirus infection. Study context: Peptides in the study included HLA-C-restricted and HLA-B-restricted CMV epitopes.

MiXCR, applied by TCRdb to the reads, yields one record per CDR3 protein. Counted here are about 890,000 distinct CDR3 sequences, around 31% occurring once; the ten biggest clones make up over 11%. The germline gives CDR1 LGHNA, CDR2 YSLEER. Trimming pared 0 bases from V and 0 bases from J, leaving 6 bases between. The CDR3 runs 16 residues. The clonotype was recovered from a human donor in good health (CMV status not recorded). Some clones in this sample may be carry-over from other donors' samples. The specimen comprised cultured CD8+ T cells from PBMCs, sampled from culture after CMV antigen stimulation. The chain combines TRBV4-3 with TRBJ1-6, with no clear D. CDR3 residues: CASSQDWSSYNSPLHF. The CDR3 DNA follows: TGCGCCAGCAGCCAAGATTGGAGCTCCTATAATTCACCCCTCCACTTT.